The 19 T cell receptor beta chains reported below all come from one sample, sequenced in a study of Ad26.COV2.S vaccination and SARS-CoV-2 variants. Regarding treatment: 15 to 20 received Ad26.COV2.S at low or high dose, single or two shots; roughly five received placebo; per-sample allocation not given. Day 63 following the first vaccine or placebo injection was when the samples were taken. Sequencing was performed with immunoSEQ multiplex PCR; in TCRdb, only in-frame clones are kept and a portion is missing. The sample has fewer than 500,000 clones, about 92% seen once. Here the sequenced sample was peripheral blood, taken in a trial of Ad26.COV2.S vaccine versus placebo. These receptor sequences come from a person aged 18-60 years who received the Ad26.COV2.S COVID-19 vaccine or a placebo.

This chain links TRBV6-2 or TRBV6-3 with TRBJ2-5, with 12 positions matching TRBD2. Germline CDR1 reads MNHEY; CDR2 reads SVGEGT. The V gene end was trimmed by 4 bases and the J gene end by 5 bases; junction bases not matched to a gene: 20. The CDR3 spans 20 residues. CDR3 region: CASSWGPSRTSGEIWETQYF. The CDR3 nucleotides read TGTGCCAGCAGTTGGGGTCCGTCGAGGACTAGCGGGGAGATTTGGGAGACCCAGTACTTC.

The chain employs TRBV11-2 and TRBJ2-3, with TRBD2 matching over 9 bases. The CDR3 length is 17 residues. Trimming took 0 bases from V and 5 from J; bases not matched to a gene: 9. In germline, CDR1 is SGHAT, CDR2 FQNNGV. This CDR3 reads CASSLDPEREDVDTQYF. CDR3 bases: TGTGCCAGCAGCTTAGATCCGGAGCGGGAGGATGTAGATACGCAGTATTTT.

This chain uses TRBV3-1 (or the pseudogene TRBV3-2) with TRBJ2-3; D unclear. Germline loops: CDR1 LGHDT, CDR2 YNNKEL (reference sequence). V lost 4 bases, J lost 6 bases, and 8 bases lay in between. This CDR3 has 12 residues. CDR3 residues: CASSPNGDTQYF. Here the CDR3 DNA reads TGTGCCAGCAGCCCCAATGGGGATACGCAGTATTTT.

The V and J genes are TRBV6-2 or TRBV6-3 and TRBJ2-1; D perhaps matches TRBD2 (6 bases). V lost 6 bases and J lost 11, with 29 bases in between. Germline loops: CDR1 MNHEY, CDR2 SVGEGT. There are 17 residues in the CDR3. The CDR3 protein is CASSRTGTPPHRYQQFF. Written as DNA, the CDR3 is TGTGCCAGCAGCCGAACTGGGACTCCTCCGCATCGCTATCAGCAGTTCTTC.

The CDR3 is CASSSPGSDTQYF. Here the CDR3 DNA reads TGTGCCAGCAGTTCCCCGGGGAGTGATACGCAGTATTTT. V usage is TRBV2 and J usage is TRBJ2-3, with a weak D call TRBD2 (5 bases). Germline assignment: CDR1 SNHLY and CDR2 FYNNEI. The CDR3 runs 13 residues. Trimming pared 5 bases from V and 6 bases from J, leaving 12 bases between.

The chain links TRBV10-3 to TRBJ1-1, with 7 nucleotides matching TRBD1. Germline assignment: CDR1 ENHRY and CDR2 SYGVKD. This CDR3 comprises 12 residues. V dropped 6 bases and J dropped 4; count of bases not matched to a gene: 2. CDR3 sequence: CAISRQGTEAFF. In nucleotides, the CDR3 is TGTGCCATCAGCAGACAGGGCACTGAAGCTTTCTTT.

The J gene is TRBJ1-6, the V gene TRBV30; TRBD1 is a possible D gene (6 bases). This CDR3 is built from 15 residues. V was cut by 4 bases and J by 0 bases, with 10 bases left in between. CDR1 is GTSNPN, CDR2 SVGIG, per germline (reference sequence). In DNA, the CDR3 is TGTGCCTGGAAGGGGGAGAGCTCCTATAATTCACCCCTCCACTTT. Its translation is CAWKGESSYNSPLHF.

The chain has TRBV7-9 and TRBJ2-3, with D possibly called TRBD1 or TRBD2 (6 bases each). The CDR3 has 14 residues. CDR1 and CDR2 (germline): SEHNR, FQNEAQ (reference sequence). V lost 6 bases to trimming and J lost 1 base, with 11 bases between them. CDR3 in amino acids: CASRGGLGTDTQYF. DNA for the CDR3: TGTGCCAGCAGGGGGGGCCTTGGCACAGATACGCAGTATTTT.

The chain employs TRBV3-1 (or the pseudogene TRBV3-2) and TRBJ1-4; TRBD1 agrees at 7 bases. V shed 4 bases, J shed 7 bases, and the junction held 3 bases outside the gene matches. Per the germline V gene, CDR1 is LGHDT and CDR2 is YNNKEL (reference sequence). The CDR3 spans 13 residues. The CDR3 region is CASSPGTVEKLFF. The CDR3 DNA is TGTGCCAGCAGCCCAGGGACAGTTGAAAAACTGTTTTTT.

This clone has just a few counts. The gene calls are TRBV18 and TRBJ1-1; 7 bases match TRBD1. Germline loops: CDR1 KGHSH, CDR2 LQKENI. With 4 bases clipped from V and 7 bases from J, the junction kept 6 bases outside the gene matches. CDR3 length: 13 amino acids. The CDR3 loop is CASSHRQGGEAFF. The CDR3, as DNA: TGTGCCAGCTCACACAGACAGGGTGGTGAAGCTTTCTTT.

The chain joins TRBV5-1 to TRBJ2-1; no clear D. Germline CDR1 is SGHRS and CDR2 is YFSETQ. The V end lost 1 base, the J end lost 1 base, and 6 bases lay between the germline ends. The CDR3 consists of 14 residues. Here the CDR3 DNA reads TGCGCCAGCAGCTTGTCAGGATCCTACAATGAGCAGTTCTTC. It specifies CASSLSGSYNEQFF.

The chain uses TRBV9 and TRBJ2-1; TRBD2 is a possible D gene (6 bases). Germline assignment: CDR1 SGDLS and CDR2 YYNGEE. Trimming took 0 bases from V and 10 from J, leaving 14 bases between them. The CDR3 length is 14 residues. CDR3 loop: CASSVEPGGTEQFF. For the CDR3, the DNA is TGTGCCAGCAGCGTAGAACCCGGGGGTACGGAGCAGTTCTTC.

The chain joins TRBV5-1 to TRBJ2-3; 10 bases are a match to TRBD2. The CDR3 sequence is 19 residues long. Trimming took 4 bases from V and 0 from J; bases not matched to a gene: 14. Germline V gives CDR1 SGHRS, CDR2 YFSETQ. CDR3 in amino acids: CASSPVGVAGGKSTDTQYF. CDR3 sequence (DNA): TGCGCCAGCAGCCCCGTCGGGGTAGCGGGAGGAAAGAGCACAGATACGCAGTATTTT.

The chain joins TRBV29-1 to TRBJ2-7; 7 positions agree with TRBD2. CDR3 length: 14 residues. From germline, CDR1 is SQVTM and CDR2 ANQGSEA. After removal of 4 bases from V and 4 bases from J, the junction contained 10 bases not matched to a gene. As DNA, the CDR3 is TGCAGCGTTGGACCTGCGGGAGTTGGATACGAGCAGTACTTC. Its translation is CSVGPAGVGYEQYF.

This clone was recorded a few times. This chain links TRBV9 with TRBJ2-2, with D perhaps matching TRBD2 (6 bases). The CDR3 contains 17 residues. Germline V gives CDR1 SGDLS, CDR2 YYNGEE. The V and J ends lost 4 bases and 1 base respectively, with 17 bases between them. The DNA for the CDR3 is TGTGCCAGCAGCTTTCGAACCGGGACTTTGAACACCGGGGAGCTGTTTTTT. Amino acid sequence: CASSFRTGTLNTGELFF. The full variable domain, its missing parts supplied by reference TRBV9 and TRBJ2-2, is DSGVTQTPKHLITATGQRVTLRCSPRSGDLSVYWYQQSLDQGLQFLIQYYNGEERAKGNILERFSAQQFPDLHSELNLSSLELGDSALYFCASSFRTGTLNTGELFFGEGSRLTVL.

In its sample, this clone was seen once. The CDR3: CASSALVAGELFF. CDR3 in DNA: TGTGCCAGCAGCGCCCTCGTCGCCGGGGAGCTGTTTTTT. The rearrangement links TRBV9 to TRBJ2-2; D is undetermined. Trimming left V 3 bases short and J 6 bases short, with 9 bases between. The CDR3 covers 13 residues. CDR1 and CDR2 (germline): SGDLS, YYNGEE.

The CDR3 reads CASSVVGGLGNTIYF. As DNA, the CDR3 is TGTGCCAGCAGCGTAGTTGGGGGGCTTGGAAACACCATATATTTT. The chain carries TRBV9 and TRBJ1-3; weak D call: TRBD1 (6 bases). Trimming cost V 0 bases and J 3 bases, with 10 bases left between them. In germline, CDR1 is SGDLS, CDR2 YYNGEE. The CDR3 covers 15 residues.

The J gene is TRBJ2-7, the V gene TRBV7-8, with D uncertain. This CDR3 comprises 13 residues. The germline V and J ends were trimmed by 5 bases and 0 bases, with 8 bases remaining between them. CDR1 is SGHVS, CDR2 FQNEAQ, per germline. The CDR3 loop reads CASSVGISYEQYF. The CDR3 DNA sequence: TGTGCCAGCAGCGTGGGGATCTCCTACGAGCAGTACTTC.

The V and J genes are TRBV2 and TRBJ2-3; 9 nucleotides align to TRBD1. V lost 6 bases to trimming and J lost 2 bases; unmatched junction nucleotides: 6. CDR3 length: 15 residues. The germline V gene encodes CDR1 SNHLY and CDR2 FYNNEI. CDR3 sequence reads: CASRVRDRATDTQYF. In DNA form, the CDR3 reads TGTGCCAGCAGGGTCCGGGACAGGGCCACAGATACGCAGTATTTT.